This T cell receptor beta chain was found in a study of Ad26.COV2.S vaccination and SARS-CoV-2 variants. CDR3 size: 13 residues. The V gene lost 3 bases and the J gene lost 7 bases, with 10 bases spanning the gap. Germline CDR1 reads LNHDA; CDR2 reads SQIVND (reference sequence). Study outcomes and limitations: Reportedly, after vaccination the spike-specific CD8+ and CD4+ T cell responses displayed substantial breadth.

Treatment of the sample: about 20 received Ad26.COV2.S at low or high dose, single or two shots; roughly 5 received placebo; per-sample allocation not given. After the first vaccine or placebo injection, samples were drawn on day 63. An Ad26 vector expressing Wuhan-strain SARS-CoV-2 spike served as the vaccine. Clones were sequenced by immunoSEQ multiplex PCR, and TCRdb holds only the in-frame ones, with some missing. The sample has roughly 320,000 clones; 80% to 90% are singletons. Turning to this clone: Antigen unknown.

V and J are TRBV19 and TRBJ1-5; D is undetermined. This sequence originates from a person aged 18 to 65 who received the Ad26.COV2.S COVID-19 vaccine or a placebo. The source was peripheral blood, collected in a trial of Ad26.COV2.S vaccine versus placebo. As DNA, the CDR3 is TGTGCCAGTAGTATCCAGCAGGAGCAGCCCCAGCATTTT. Residues: CASSIQQEQPQHF.